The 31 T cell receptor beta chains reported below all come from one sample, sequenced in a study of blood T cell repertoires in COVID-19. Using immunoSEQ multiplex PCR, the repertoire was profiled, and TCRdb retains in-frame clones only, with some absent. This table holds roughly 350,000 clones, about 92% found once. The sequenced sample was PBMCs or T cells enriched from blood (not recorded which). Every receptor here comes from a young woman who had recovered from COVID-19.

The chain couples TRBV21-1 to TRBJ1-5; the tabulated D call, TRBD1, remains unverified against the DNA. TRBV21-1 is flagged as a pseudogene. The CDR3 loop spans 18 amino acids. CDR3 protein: CASSKRADRVNSNQPQHF. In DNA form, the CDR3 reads TGTGCCAGCAGCAAACGCGCCGACAGGGTTAATAGCAATCAGCCCCAGCATTTT.

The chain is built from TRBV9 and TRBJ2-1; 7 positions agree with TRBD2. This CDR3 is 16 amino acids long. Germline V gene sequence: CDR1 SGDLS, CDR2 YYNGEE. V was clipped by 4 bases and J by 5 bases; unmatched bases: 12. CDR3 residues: CASSRGGTAPNNEQFF. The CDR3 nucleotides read TGTGCCAGCAGCAGGGGAGGGACGGCCCCCAACAATGAGCAGTTCTTC.

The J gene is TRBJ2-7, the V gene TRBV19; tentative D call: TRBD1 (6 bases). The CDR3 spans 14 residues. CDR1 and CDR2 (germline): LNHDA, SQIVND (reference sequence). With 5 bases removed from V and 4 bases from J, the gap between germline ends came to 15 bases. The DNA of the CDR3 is TGTGCCAGTAGTCCCGTGGGGGCGGTTTACGAGCAGTACTTC. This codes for CASSPVGAVYEQYF.

The CDR3 loop is CASSLIYSSPSSYNEQFF. The CDR3 DNA reads as TGTGCCAGCAGCTTAATATATTCTAGCCCGAGCTCCTACAATGAGCAGTTCTTC. V gene TRBV7-8 combines with J gene TRBJ2-1; D might be TRBD2 (5 bases). The CDR3 totals 18 residues. V dropped 2 bases and J dropped 0 bases, with 17 bases sitting between them. CDR1 and CDR2 from the germline V gene are SGHVS and FQNEAQ.

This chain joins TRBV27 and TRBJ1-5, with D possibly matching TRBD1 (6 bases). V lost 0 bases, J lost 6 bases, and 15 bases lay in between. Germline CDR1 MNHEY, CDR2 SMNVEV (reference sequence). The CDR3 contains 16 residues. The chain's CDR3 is CASSLSPMEGGQPQHF. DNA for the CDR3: TGTGCCAGCAGTTTATCCCCGATGGAAGGGGGTCAGCCCCAGCATTTT.

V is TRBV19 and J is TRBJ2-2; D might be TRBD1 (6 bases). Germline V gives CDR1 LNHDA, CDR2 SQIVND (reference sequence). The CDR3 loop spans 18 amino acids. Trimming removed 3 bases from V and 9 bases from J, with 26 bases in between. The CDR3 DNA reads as TGTGCCAGTAGTATCGGCCTCGGGAAGGGGGTACCACCCCGGGAGCTGTTTTTT. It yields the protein CASSIGLGKGVPPRELFF.

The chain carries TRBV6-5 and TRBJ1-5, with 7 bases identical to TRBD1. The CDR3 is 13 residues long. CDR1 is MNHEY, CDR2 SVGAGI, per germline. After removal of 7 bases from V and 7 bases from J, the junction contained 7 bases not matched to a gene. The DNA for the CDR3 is TGTGCCAGCACCCGCGACAGGGCCCAGCCCCAGCATTTT. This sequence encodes CASTRDRAQPQHF.

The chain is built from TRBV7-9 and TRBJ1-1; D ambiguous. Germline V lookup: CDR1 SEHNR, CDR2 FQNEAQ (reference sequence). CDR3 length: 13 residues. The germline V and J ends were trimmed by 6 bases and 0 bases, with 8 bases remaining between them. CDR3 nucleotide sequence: TGTGCCAGCAGGAAGTCGGTGAACACTGAAGCTTTCTTT. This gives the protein CASRKSVNTEAFF.

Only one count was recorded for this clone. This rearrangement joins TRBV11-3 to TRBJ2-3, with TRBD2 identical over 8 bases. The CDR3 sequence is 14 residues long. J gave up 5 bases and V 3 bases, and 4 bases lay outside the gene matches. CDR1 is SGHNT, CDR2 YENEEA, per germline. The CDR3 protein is CASSFPGGRDTQYF. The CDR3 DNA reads TGTGCCAGCAGCTTCCCGGGGGGGAGAGATACGCAGTATTTT.

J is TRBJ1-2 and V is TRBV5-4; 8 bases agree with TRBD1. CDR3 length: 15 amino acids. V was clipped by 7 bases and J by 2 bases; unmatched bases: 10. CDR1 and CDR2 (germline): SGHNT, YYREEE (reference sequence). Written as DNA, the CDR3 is TGTGCCAGCCGTCCCGGGACAGGTCCAAACTATGGCTACACCTTC. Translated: CASRPGTGPNYGYTF.

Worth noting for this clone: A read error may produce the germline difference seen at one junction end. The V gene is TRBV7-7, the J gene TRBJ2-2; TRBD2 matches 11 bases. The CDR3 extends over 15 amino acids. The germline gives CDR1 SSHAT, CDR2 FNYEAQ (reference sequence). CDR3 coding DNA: TGTGCTAGCAGCCTGGGGACTAGCGGCACCGGGGAGCTGTTTTTT. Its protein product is CASSLGTSGTGELFF.

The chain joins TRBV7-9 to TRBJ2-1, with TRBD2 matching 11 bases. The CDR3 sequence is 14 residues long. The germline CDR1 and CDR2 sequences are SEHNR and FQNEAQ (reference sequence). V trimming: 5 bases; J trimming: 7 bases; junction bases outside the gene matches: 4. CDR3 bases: TGTGCCAGCAGCCGTAGCGGGGGGGGTAATGAGCAGTTCTTC. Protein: CASSRSGGGNEQFF. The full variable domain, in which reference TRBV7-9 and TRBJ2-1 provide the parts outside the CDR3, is DTGVSQNPRHKITKRGQNVTFRCDPISEHNRLYWYRQTLGQGPEFLTYFQNEAQLEKSRLLSDRFSAERPKGSFSTLEIQRTEQGDSAMYLCASSRSGGGNEQFFGPGTRLTVL.

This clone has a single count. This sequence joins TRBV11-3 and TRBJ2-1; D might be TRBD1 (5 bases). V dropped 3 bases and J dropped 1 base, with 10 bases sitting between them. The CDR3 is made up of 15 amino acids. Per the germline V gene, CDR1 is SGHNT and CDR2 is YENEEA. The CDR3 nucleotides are TGTGCCAGCAGCTTGGGGCTAGTTTCCTACAATGAGCAGTTCTTC. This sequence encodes CASSLGLVSYNEQFF.

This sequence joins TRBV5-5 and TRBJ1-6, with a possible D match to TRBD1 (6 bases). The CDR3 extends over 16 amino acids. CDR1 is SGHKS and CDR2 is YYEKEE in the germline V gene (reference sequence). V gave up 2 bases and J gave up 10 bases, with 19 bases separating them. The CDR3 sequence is CASSFRGGGAKSPLHF. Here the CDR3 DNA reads TGTGCCAGCAGCTTCAGAGGTGGGGGGGCGAAATCACCCCTCCACTTT.

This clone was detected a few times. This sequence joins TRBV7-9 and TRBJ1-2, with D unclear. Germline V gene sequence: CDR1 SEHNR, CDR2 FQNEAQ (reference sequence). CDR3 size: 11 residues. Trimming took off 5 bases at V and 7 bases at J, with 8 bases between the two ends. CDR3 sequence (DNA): TGTGCCAGCAGCGTAGGTCGTGGCTACACCTTC. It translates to CASSVGRGYTF.

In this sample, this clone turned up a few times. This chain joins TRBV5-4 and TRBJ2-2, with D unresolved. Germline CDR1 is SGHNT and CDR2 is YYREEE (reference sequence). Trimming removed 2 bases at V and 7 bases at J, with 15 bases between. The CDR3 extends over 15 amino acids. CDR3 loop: CASSFDSYPGGELFF. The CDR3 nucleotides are TGTGCCAGCAGCTTCGATTCTTATCCGGGCGGGGAGCTGTTTTTT.

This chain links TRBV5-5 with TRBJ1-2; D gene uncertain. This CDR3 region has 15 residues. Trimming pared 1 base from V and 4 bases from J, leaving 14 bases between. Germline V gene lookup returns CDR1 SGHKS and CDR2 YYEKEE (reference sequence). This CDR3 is CASSLFANSAYGYTF. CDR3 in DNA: TGTGCCAGCAGCTTGTTTGCCAACAGTGCCTATGGCTACACCTTC.

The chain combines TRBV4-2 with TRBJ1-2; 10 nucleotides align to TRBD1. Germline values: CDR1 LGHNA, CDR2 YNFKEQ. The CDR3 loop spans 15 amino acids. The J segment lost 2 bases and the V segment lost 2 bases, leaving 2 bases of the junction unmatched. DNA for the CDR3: TGTGCCAGCAGCCAACTGGGACAGGGGAACTATGGCTACACCTTC. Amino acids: CASSQLGQGNYGYTF.

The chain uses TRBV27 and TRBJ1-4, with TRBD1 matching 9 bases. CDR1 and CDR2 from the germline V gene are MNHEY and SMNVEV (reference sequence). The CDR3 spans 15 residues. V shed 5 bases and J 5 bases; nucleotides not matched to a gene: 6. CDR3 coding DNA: TGTGCCAGCAGTGGCCCGGGACAGGGAAATGAAAAACTGTTTTTT. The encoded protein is CASSGPGQGNEKLFF.

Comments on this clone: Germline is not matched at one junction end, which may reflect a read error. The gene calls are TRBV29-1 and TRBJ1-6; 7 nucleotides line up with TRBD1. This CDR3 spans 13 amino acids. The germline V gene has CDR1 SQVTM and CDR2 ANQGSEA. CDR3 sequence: CSGGKTGRSLLDF. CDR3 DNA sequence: TGCAGCGGGGGGAAGACAGGGCGGTCACTCTTGGACTTT. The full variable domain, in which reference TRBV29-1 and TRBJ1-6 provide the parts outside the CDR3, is SAVISQKPSRDICQRGTSLTIQCQVDSQVTMMFWYRQQPGQSLTLIATANQGSEATYESGFVIDKFPISRPNLTFSTLTVSNMSPEDSSIYLCSGGKTGRSLLDFGNGTRLTVT.

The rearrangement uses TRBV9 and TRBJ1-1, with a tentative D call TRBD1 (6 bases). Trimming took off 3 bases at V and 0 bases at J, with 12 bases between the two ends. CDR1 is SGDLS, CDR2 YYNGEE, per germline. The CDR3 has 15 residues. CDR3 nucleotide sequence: TGTGCCAGCAGCGACCCAGGGGTTCTGAACACTGAAGCTTTCTTT. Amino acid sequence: CASSDPGVLNTEAFF.

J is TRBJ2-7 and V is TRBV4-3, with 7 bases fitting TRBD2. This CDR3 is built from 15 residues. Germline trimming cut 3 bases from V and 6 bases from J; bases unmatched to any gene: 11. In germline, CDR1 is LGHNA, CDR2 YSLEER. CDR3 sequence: CASSQSTSWLAEQYF. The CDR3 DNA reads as TGCGCCAGCAGCCAGTCGACTAGCTGGTTGGCCGAGCAGTACTTC.

The CDR3 DNA reads as TGTGCCAGCAGCCCGTCCAACACTGAAGCTTTCTTT. Translating it yields CASSPSNTEAFF. This chain links TRBV5-6 with TRBJ1-1; no clear D gene. There are 12 residues in the CDR3. CDR1 is SGHDT, CDR2 YYEEEE, per germline. The germline V and J ends were trimmed by 4 bases and 2 bases, with 6 bases remaining between them.

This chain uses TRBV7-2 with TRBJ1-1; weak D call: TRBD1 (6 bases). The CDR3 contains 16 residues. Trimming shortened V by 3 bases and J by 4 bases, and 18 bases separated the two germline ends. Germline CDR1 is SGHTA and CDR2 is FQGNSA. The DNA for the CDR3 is TGTGCCAGCAGCTTTTATACAGGGAGAGGAGGCACTGAAGCTTTCTTT. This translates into CASSFYTGRGGTEAFF.

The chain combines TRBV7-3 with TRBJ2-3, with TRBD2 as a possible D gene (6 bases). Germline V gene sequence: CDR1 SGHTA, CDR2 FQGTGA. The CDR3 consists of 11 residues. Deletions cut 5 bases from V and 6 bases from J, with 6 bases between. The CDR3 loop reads CASSRGDTQYF. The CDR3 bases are TGTGCCAGCAGCCGGGGGGATACGCAGTATTTT.

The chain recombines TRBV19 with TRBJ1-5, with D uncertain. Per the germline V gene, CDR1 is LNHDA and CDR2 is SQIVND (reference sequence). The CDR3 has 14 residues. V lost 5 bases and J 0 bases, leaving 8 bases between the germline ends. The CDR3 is CASSGPYSNQPQHF. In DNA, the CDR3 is TGTGCCAGTAGTGGGCCTTATAGCAATCAGCCCCAGCATTTT.

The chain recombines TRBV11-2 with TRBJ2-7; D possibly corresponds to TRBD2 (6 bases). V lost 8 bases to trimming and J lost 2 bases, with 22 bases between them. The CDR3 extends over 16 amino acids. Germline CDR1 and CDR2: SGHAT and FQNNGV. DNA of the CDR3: TGTGCCAGCGGCCGGCGGGGACTTAGTGCTACCTACGAGCAGTACTTC. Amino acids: CASGRRGLSATYEQYF.

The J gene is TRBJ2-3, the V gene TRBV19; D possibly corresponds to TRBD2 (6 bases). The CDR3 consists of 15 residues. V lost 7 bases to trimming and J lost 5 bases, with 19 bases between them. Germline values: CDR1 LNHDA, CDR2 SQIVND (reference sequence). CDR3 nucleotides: TGTGCCAGTAACCCTAGTCGGGAGCGGTTAGATACGCAGTATTTT. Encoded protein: CASNPSRERLDTQYF.

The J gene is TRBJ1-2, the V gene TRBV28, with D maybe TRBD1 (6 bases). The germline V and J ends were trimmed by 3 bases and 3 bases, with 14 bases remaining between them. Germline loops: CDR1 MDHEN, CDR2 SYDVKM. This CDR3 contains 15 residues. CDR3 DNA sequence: TGTGCCAGCAGTTTGACCAGGGGAATCGACTATGGCTACACCTTC. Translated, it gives CASSLTRGIDYGYTF.

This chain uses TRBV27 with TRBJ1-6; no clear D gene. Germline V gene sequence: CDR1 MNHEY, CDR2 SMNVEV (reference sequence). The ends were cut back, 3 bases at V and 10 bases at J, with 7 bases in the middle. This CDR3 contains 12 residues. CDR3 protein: CASSFRESPLHF. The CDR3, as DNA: TGTGCCAGCAGTTTCCGAGAGTCACCCCTCCACTTT.

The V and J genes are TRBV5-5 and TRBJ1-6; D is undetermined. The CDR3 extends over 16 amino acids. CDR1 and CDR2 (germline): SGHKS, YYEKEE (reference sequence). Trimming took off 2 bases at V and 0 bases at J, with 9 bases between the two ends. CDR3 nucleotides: TGTGCCAGCAGCTTACCCCTCAGCTCCTATAATTCACCCCTCCACTTT. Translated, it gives CASSLPLSSYNSPLHF. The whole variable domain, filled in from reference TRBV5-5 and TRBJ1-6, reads DAGVTQSPTHLIKTRGQQVTLRCSPISGHKSVSWYQQVLGQGPQFIFQYYEKEERGRGNFPDRFSARQFPNYSSELNVNALLLGDSALYLCASSLPLSSYNSPLHFGNGTRLTVT.